Included here is one T cell receptor (beta chain) sequence, with context. This CDR3 is 15 amino acids long. TCRdb re-called the 5' RACE reads and catalogs CDR3 proteins one per entry, DNA excluded. Its table records about 380,000 distinct CDR3 sequences. This sample is drawn from a study of monozygotic twins with inflammatory bowel disease. Material: blood. The chain joins TRBV12-3 or TRBV12-4 to TRBJ2-4. The clonotype originates from a human donor with ulcerative colitis or Crohn's disease, or a healthy co-twin of an affected twin (not recorded which). The CDR3 spells CASSSPLVAKNIQYF.